This TCR beta chain comes out of a study of T cells in Graves' hyperthyroidism and ophthalmopathy. Points from the study as a whole: Blood also contained most expanded thyroid clonotypes above 0.001. A median around six months before onset, the model predicted ophthalmopathy. Ophthalmopathy and stable hyperthyroidism were told apart by a 13 V-J model.

Graves' hyperthyroidism is called stable when ophthalmopathy does not progress within 18 months. From RNA transcripts, TCR beta CDR3 regions were amplified. TCR CDR3 underwent first-round RT-PCR with the HTBI primer set. TCRdb passed the multiplex PCR reads through MiXCR, listing each CDR3 protein once. The data contain fewer than 400,000 distinct CDR3 sequences, 20% to 25% of them singletons. The CDR3 loop spans 15 amino acids. V dropped 7 bases and J dropped 1 base, with 14 bases sitting between them. This clonotype was observed at least ten times. Its antigen remains unknown. Sequencing used blood. The rearrangement links TRBV12-3 or TRBV12-4 to TRBJ1-5; tentative D call: TRBD1 (6 bases). The source of this sequence is a man in his fifties or sixties with Graves' hyperthyroidism. CDR3 region: CASKEGGGSNQPQHF. Written as DNA, the CDR3 is TGTGCCAGCAAGGAGGGGGGAGGCAGCAATCAGCCCCAGCATTTT.